The 15 T cell receptor beta chains below were found in one sample sequenced in a study of shared clonotypes between healthy human individuals. The repertoire was sequenced with immunoSEQ multiplex PCR; TCRdb's copy has only in-frame clones and lacks some. The data contain millions of clones, approximately 94% of them seen just once; the ten biggest clones take up more than 0.95%. Naive CD8 cells comprised CD45RO-negative, CCR7-positively selected cells, excluding terminally differentiated effector memory CD45RA+ cells. Source material: naive CD8+ T cells sorted from blood. These receptors originate from a man aged 18 to 30 in good health.

The chain joins TRBV10-3 to TRBJ2-1; 8 nucleotides agree with TRBD2. Germline loops: CDR1 ENHRY, CDR2 SYGVKD. After removal of 10 bases from V and 3 bases from J, the junction contained 11 bases not matched to a gene. The CDR3 length is 15 residues. DNA for the CDR3: TGTGCCACCGCCGAACTAGCGGAGTACTACAATGAGCAGTTCTTC. It specifies CATAELAEYYNEQFF.

This clone was observed a single time. As DNA, the CDR3 is TGCGCCAGCAGCCATTTCCCTGGGGCAGGGTCCAGGGAGACCCAGTACTTC. Translation: CASSHFPGAGSRETQYF. V usage is TRBV4-1 and J usage is TRBJ2-5; D is perhaps TRBD1 (5 bases). The CDR3 runs 17 residues. From germline, CDR1 is MGHRA and CDR2 YSYEKL. Trimming cost V 3 bases and J 5 bases, with 22 bases left between them.

This chain links TRBV6-5 with TRBJ1-5; 9 nucleotides match TRBD1. The CDR3 extends over 14 amino acids. Germline V gives CDR1 MNHEY, CDR2 SVGAGI. V shed 5 bases and J 7 bases; nucleotides not matched to a gene: 6. For the CDR3, the DNA is TGTGCCAGCAGTCCTGGGACAGGGTTACAGCCCCAGCATTTT. Amino acids: CASSPGTGLQPQHF.

The chain joins TRBV6-6 to TRBJ2-7; the match to TRBD2 covers 7 bases. V shed 0 bases, J shed 6 bases, and the junction held 8 bases outside the gene matches. Looked up from germline, CDR1 is MNHNY and CDR2 is SVGAGI (reference sequence). This CDR3 region has 15 residues. For the CDR3, the DNA is TGTGCCAGCAGTTACTCGCTGGGAGGGTCCGGCGAGCAGTACTTC. As protein: CASSYSLGGSGEQYF.

This chain links TRBV7-2 with TRBJ2-1, with 10 bases aligning to TRBD2. The V segment lost 5 bases and the J segment 1 base; nucleotides outside the gene matches: 5. This CDR3 spans 16 amino acids. Germline V CDR1 and CDR2: SGHTA, FQGNSA. The CDR3 reads CASSPLAGGSYNEQFF. CDR3 nucleotide sequence: TGTGCCAGCAGCCCCTTAGCGGGGGGTTCCTACAATGAGCAGTTCTTC.

This clone turned up a few times. The chain employs TRBV7-2 and TRBJ1-5; D unresolved. Germline CDR1 is SGHTA and CDR2 is FQGNSA. The CDR3 covers 12 residues. The V end was cut by 3 bases, the J end by 5 bases, with 5 bases between. The CDR3 region is CASSFGDQPQHF. The CDR3 DNA sequence: TGTGCCAGCAGCTTTGGTGATCAGCCCCAGCATTTT.

Of note for this clone: The sample contains more than one DNA sequence encoding this CDR3. This sequence joins TRBV5-4 and TRBJ1-1; D not resolved. CDR1 is SGHNT, CDR2 YYREEE, per germline (reference sequence). Trimming took 2 bases from V and 4 from J, leaving 6 bases between them. The CDR3 runs to 12 residues. The CDR3 is CASSFEGTEAFF. The CDR3 region has the DNA TGTGCCAGCAGCTTCGAAGGCACTGAAGCTTTCTTT.

This clone was observed once. J is TRBJ1-6 and V is TRBV27; D gene ambiguous. The germline V gene has CDR1 MNHEY and CDR2 SMNVEV (reference sequence). V was clipped by 7 bases and J by 5 bases, with 18 bases between them. CDR3 length: 16 amino acids. In DNA form, the CDR3 reads TGTGCCAGCACCTTAACGATAGGGCGGGATAATTCACCCCTCCACTTT. Protein: CASTLTIGRDNSPLHF.

V usage is TRBV30 and J usage is TRBJ2-5, with a tentative D call TRBD2 (5 bases). The CDR3 is made up of 14 amino acids. With 2 bases removed from V and 5 bases from J, the gap between germline ends came to 15 bases. Germline V gene data show CDR1 as GTSNPN and CDR2 as SVGIG (reference sequence). CDR3 bases: TGTGCCTGGAGTTGGAGGTCCTACGGGGAGACCCAGTACTTC. It is translated as CAWSWRSYGETQYF.

Remarks on this clone: The same CDR3 can be traced to other DNA sequences in this sample. The chain couples TRBV5-6 to TRBJ2-7; 9 nucleotides match TRBD1. The CDR3 spans 14 residues. The V and J ends lost 0 bases and 4 bases, in that order; junction bases with no gene match: 2. Germline values: CDR1 SGHDT, CDR2 YYEEEE. This chain's CDR3 is CASSLGTGEYEQYF. For the CDR3, the DNA is TGTGCCAGCAGCTTGGGGACAGGGGAGTACGAGCAGTACTTC.

The V and J genes are TRBV9 and TRBJ2-3, with 9 bases lining up with TRBD2. CDR1 is SGDLS, CDR2 YYNGEE, per germline. V lost 0 bases, J lost 2 bases, and 4 bases stayed unmatched. The CDR3 spans 16 residues. CDR3: CASSVGAGGNTDTQYF. The DNA of the CDR3 is TGTGCCAGCAGCGTAGGAGCGGGGGGAAACACAGATACGCAGTATTTT. Based on the CDR3 plus reference TRBV9 and TRBJ2-3, the full variable domain is DSGVTQTPKHLITATGQRVTLRCSPRSGDLSVYWYQQSLDQGLQFLIQYYNGEERAKGNILERFSAQQFPDLHSELNLSSLELGDSALYFCASSVGAGGNTDTQYFGPGTRLTVL.

This clone showed up just a few times. This chain uses TRBV7-9 with TRBJ1-1; D gene ambiguous. V dropped 1 base and J dropped 8 bases, with 8 bases sitting between them. The CDR3 extends over 12 amino acids. Germline CDR1 reads SEHNR; CDR2 reads FQNEAQ (reference sequence). CDR3: CASSLGGEEAFF. The CDR3 DNA reads TGTGCCAGCAGCTTAGGCGGGGAAGAAGCTTTCTTT.

This sequence joins TRBV11-2 and TRBJ2-4; 8 bases line up with TRBD1. Trimming cost V 0 bases and J 8 bases; bases outside gene matches: 9. The CDR3 sequence is 16 residues long. Germline CDR1 and CDR2: SGHAT and FQNNGV. The CDR3 DNA is TGTGCCAGCAGCTTAGAACCGACAGGGGCGACGGACATTCAGTACTTC. This codes for CASSLEPTGATDIQYF.

The chain links TRBV11-2 to TRBJ2-7; 7 nucleotides match TRBD2. The germline V gene has CDR1 SGHAT and CDR2 FQNNGV. This CDR3 is built from 15 residues. The V and J ends lost 3 bases and 5 bases, in that order; junction bases with no gene match: 10. CDR3 sequence reads: CASSFRGGLIDEQYF. The CDR3 DNA is TGTGCCAGCAGCTTCCGGGGAGGGCTGATCGACGAGCAGTACTTC. Variable domain in full (rest from reference TRBV11-2 and TRBJ2-7): EAGVAQSPRYKIIEKRQSVAFWCNPISGHATLYWYQQILGQGPKLLIQFQNNGVVDDSQLPKDRFSAERLKGVDSTLKIQPAKLEDSAVYLCASSFRGGLIDEQYFGPGTRLTVT.

CDR3 nucleotides: TGTGCCAGCAGTCACCCGACCAAGACGCGGCTTCCCACTGAAGCTTTCTTT. Encoded protein: CASSHPTKTRLPTEAFF. This sequence joins TRBV6-7 and TRBJ1-1; unclear D gene. TRBV6-7 is known as an ORF, though its function is uncertain. Trimming pared 5 bases from V and 4 bases from J, leaving 23 bases between. The CDR3 sequence is 17 residues long.